One sample yielded the 27 T cell receptor beta chains listed below, sequenced in a study of blood T cell repertoires in COVID-19. Method: immunoSEQ multiplex PCR; TCRdb's copy keeps in-frame clones and lacks some. Of about 220,000 clones listed, around 85% are singletons. Sequencing used peripheral blood. The receptors were sampled from a man aged 35-49 years with acute or convalescent COVID-19.

V gene TRBV28 combines with J gene TRBJ1-4; possibly TRBD1 for D (5 bases). V was pared by 11 bases and J by 8 bases, with 18 bases between. Per the germline V gene, CDR1 is MDHEN and CDR2 is SYDVKM. The length of the CDR3 is 13 residues. CDR3 sequence (DNA): TGTGCCGCCTTGGGGGGGGGACGGGAAAAACTGTTTTTT. This translates into CAALGGGREKLFF. Combining the CDR3 with reference TRBV28 and TRBJ1-4 gives the whole variable domain DVKVTQSSRYLVKRTGEKVFLECVQDMDHENMFWYRQDPGLGLRLIYFSYDVKMKEKGDIPEGYSVSREKKERFSLILESASTNQTSMYLCAALGGGREKLFFGSGTQLSVL.

The chain uses TRBV2 and TRBJ2-1, with 8 bases lining up with TRBD1. V was pared by 6 bases and J by 6 bases, with 7 bases of the junction left unmatched. The CDR3 consists of 14 residues. CDR1 SNHLY and CDR2 FYNNEI come from the germline V gene. In DNA form, the CDR3 reads TGTGCCAGCAGCCCCCGGACAGGGATCAATGAGCAGTTCTTC. Amino acid sequence: CASSPRTGINEQFF. Full variable domain (remainder filled in from reference TRBV2 and TRBJ2-1): EPEVTQTPSHQVTQMGQEVILRCVPISNHLYFYWYRQILGQKVEFLVSFYNNEISEKSEIFDDQFSVERPDGSNFTLKIRSTKLEDSAMYFCASSPRTGINEQFFGPGTRLTVL.

The genes are TRBV30 and TRBJ1-1; D gene unclear. The CDR3 is made up of 13 amino acids. Germline V gives CDR1 GTSNPN, CDR2 SVGIG (reference sequence). V shed 4 bases and J shed 0 bases, with 9 bases lying between them. The CDR3 reads CAWNMGLNTEAFF. Here the CDR3 DNA reads TGTGCCTGGAATATGGGCCTGAACACTGAAGCTTTCTTT. The whole variable domain, remainder taken from reference TRBV30 and TRBJ1-1, is SQTIHQWPATLVQPVGSPLSLECTVEGTSNPNLYWYRQAAGRGLQLLFYSVGIGQISSEVPQNLSASRPQDRQFILSSKKLLLSDSGFYLCAWNMGLNTEAFFGQGTRLTVV.

In DNA form, the CDR3 reads TGCGCCAGCAGCCGATCAGGGTTAAGTGCTGGAAACACCATATATTTT. Protein: CASSRSGLSAGNTIYF. The rearrangement joins TRBV5-1 to TRBJ1-3; a weak D match, TRBD1 (5 bases). Trimming removed 4 bases from V and 2 bases from J, with 16 bases in between. From germline, CDR1 is SGHRS and CDR2 YFSETQ. The CDR3 contains 16 residues.

The chain carries TRBV25-1 and TRBJ2-1; a possible D gene is TRBD2 (6 bases). The CDR3 is made up of 15 amino acids. The V end was cut by 5 bases, the J end by 10 bases, with 21 bases between. The germline gives CDR1 MGHDK, CDR2 SYGVNS. The CDR3 is CASSLGGDRLGEQFF. The CDR3 nucleotides are TGTGCCAGCAGTCTAGGCGGGGACCGCCTTGGGGAGCAGTTCTTC.

This chain joins TRBV5-6 and TRBJ1-1, with D unclear. Germline CDR1 reads SGHDT; CDR2 reads YYEEEE. V was clipped by 0 bases and J by 0 bases, with 12 bases between them. The CDR3 has 16 residues. DNA for the CDR3: TGTGCCAGCAGCTTGGGAGGCTTAAACTTGAACACTGAAGCTTTCTTT. Encoded protein: CASSLGGLNLNTEAFF.

J is TRBJ2-2 and V is TRBV24-1; 12 bases line up with TRBD1. The CDR3 contains 16 residues. The trim removed 7 bases at V and 4 bases at J, leaving 6 bases unmatched. Germline V gives CDR1 KGHDR, CDR2 SFDVKD. The chain's CDR3 is CATSPGTGGVTGELFF. CDR3 coding DNA: TGTGCCACCAGCCCCGGGACAGGGGGCGTCACCGGGGAGCTGTTTTTT.

The chain combines TRBV6-5 with TRBJ2-7; 8 bases match TRBD2. V dropped 7 bases and J dropped 4; count of bases not matched to a gene: 9. CDR1 and CDR2 from the germline V gene are MNHEY and SVGAGI. This CDR3 comprises 14 residues. As DNA, the CDR3 is TGTGCCAGCAACGCGGGCGGGGGGCCTTACGAGCAGTACTTC. As protein: CASNAGGGPYEQYF.

This clone was seen just once. Other DNA sequences in the sample encode the same CDR3. V gene TRBV5-6 combines with J gene TRBJ2-7, with unresolved D. This CDR3 is 12 amino acids long. The ends were cut back, 0 bases at V and 3 bases at J, with 4 bases in the middle. The germline V gene has CDR1 SGHDT and CDR2 YYEEEE. CDR3 in DNA: TGTGCCAGCAGCTTGGCCCTCTACGAGCAGTACTTC. Translating it yields CASSLALYEQYF.

This chain connects TRBV27 to TRBJ1-5, with D possibly being TRBD1 (5 bases). V was cut by 6 bases and J by 7 bases, with 16 bases left in between. This CDR3 comprises 14 residues. Germline V lookup: CDR1 MNHEY, CDR2 SMNVEV (reference sequence). CDR3 coding DNA: TGTGCCAGCAGGGGTCCCTGGGAGGGGCAGCCCCAGCATTTT. As protein: CASRGPWEGQPQHF.

On this clone itself: Other DNA sequences in the same sample also yield this CDR3. This chain links TRBV3-1 (or the pseudogene TRBV3-2) with TRBJ1-5; D possibly corresponds to TRBD1 (5 bases). Trimming removed 3 bases from V and 2 bases from J, with 8 bases in between. The germline gives CDR1 LGHDT, CDR2 YNNKEL (reference sequence). This CDR3 spans 14 amino acids. The CDR3: CASSHGGGNQPQHF. CDR3 bases: TGTGCCAGCAGCCACGGGGGGGGCAATCAGCCCCAGCATTTT.

The genes are TRBV7-9 and TRBJ2-1; maybe TRBD1 (6 bases). Per germline, CDR1 SEHNR and CDR2 FQNEAQ (reference sequence). V was clipped by 5 bases and J by 6 bases, with 20 bases between them. The CDR3 sequence is 16 residues long. CDR3 region: CASSRPDRDSSNEQFF. The CDR3 coding sequence is TGTGCCAGCAGCCGGCCGGACAGAGATTCATCCAATGAGCAGTTCTTC.

This clone appeared once. The chain carries TRBV9 and TRBJ1-3; D might be TRBD1 (5 bases). Germline assignment: CDR1 SGDLS and CDR2 YYNGEE. V lost 5 bases, J lost 3 bases, and 12 bases lay in between. This CDR3 contains 14 residues. CDR3 protein: CASSPGTSGNTIYF. The CDR3 coding sequence is TGTGCCAGCAGTCCCGGGACTAGTGGAAACACCATATATTTT.

V usage is TRBV24-1 and J usage is TRBJ1-3, with D unresolved. This CDR3 has 12 residues. Germline V gives CDR1 KGHDR, CDR2 SFDVKD. Trimming removed 5 bases from V and 3 bases from J, with 4 bases in between. This CDR3 is CATSGHGNTIYF. For the CDR3, the DNA is TGTGCCACCAGTGGACATGGAAACACCATATATTTT.

The genes are TRBV2 and TRBJ2-1; 9 bases match TRBD1. In germline, CDR1 is SNHLY, CDR2 FYNNEI. Losses at the gene ends were 5 bases for V and 13 bases for J; bases not matched to a gene: 6. The length of the CDR3 is 12 residues. In DNA, the CDR3 is TGTGCCAGCAGTCTCGGACAGGGGAAACAGTTCTTC. As protein: CASSLGQGKQFF.

The DNA of the CDR3 is TGTGCCAGCAGCCAAGTGGCGCGGGGGTCCGGGGAGCAGTTCTTC. It is translated as CASSQVARGSGEQFF. The chain uses TRBV3-1 (or the pseudogene TRBV3-2) and TRBJ2-1, with 7 bases that match TRBD2. V lost 1 base and J lost 10; bases outside the gene matches: 10. This CDR3 spans 15 amino acids. Germline V gene sequence: CDR1 LGHDT, CDR2 YNNKEL (reference sequence).

The chain is built from TRBV19 and TRBJ1-3; tentatively, D is TRBD1 (5 bases). The V end lost 6 bases, the J end lost 8 bases, and 8 bases lay between the germline ends. The length of the CDR3 is 11 residues. In germline, CDR1 is LNHDA, CDR2 SQIVND (reference sequence). CDR3 residues: CASRKGDTIYF. CDR3 nucleotide sequence: TGTGCCAGTAGGAAAGGGGACACCATATATTTT.

This chain joins TRBV4-2 and TRBJ2-1; D is possibly TRBD1 (5 bases). There are 18 residues in the CDR3. CDR1 is LGHNA and CDR2 is YNFKEQ in the germline V gene. The germline V and J ends were trimmed by 0 bases and 4 bases, with 19 bases remaining between them. Here the CDR3 reads CASSQESFDTQGYNEQFF. The CDR3 region has the DNA TGTGCCAGCAGCCAAGAAAGTTTCGACACTCAGGGTTACAATGAGCAGTTCTTC.

The chain links TRBV2 to TRBJ1-1, with TRBD1 identical over 9 bases. Germline V gene data show CDR1 as SNHLY and CDR2 as FYNNEI. The CDR3 has 15 amino acids. With 2 bases clipped from V and 1 base from J, the junction kept 2 bases outside the gene matches. CDR3 sequence reads: CASSEHRGPNTEAFF. DNA for the CDR3: TGTGCCAGCAGTGAACACAGGGGGCCGAACACTGAAGCTTTCTTT.

The V gene is TRBV19, the J gene TRBJ1-1; no reliable D call. The CDR3 totals 15 residues. From germline, CDR1 is LNHDA and CDR2 SQIVND (reference sequence). V was trimmed by 2 bases and J by 0 bases, leaving 10 bases between them. The CDR3 region has the DNA TGTGCCAGTAGTATAAGGGAGAAGGTGAACACTGAAGCTTTCTTT. This gives the protein CASSIREKVNTEAFF.

The rearrangement links TRBV19 to TRBJ2-7, with TRBD2 matching over 9 bases. This CDR3 has 15 residues. CDR1 and CDR2 from the germline V gene are LNHDA and SQIVND (reference sequence). The V gene end was trimmed by 1 base and the J gene end by 3 bases; junction bases not matched to a gene: 4. The CDR3 region has the DNA TGTGCCAGTAGTATAGGCACTAGCGGGCTCTACGAGCAGTACTTC. Its translation: CASSIGTSGLYEQYF.

The rearrangement uses TRBV5-1 and TRBJ2-7, with 7 nucleotides matching TRBD1. J gave up 2 bases and V 0 bases, and 5 bases lay outside the gene matches. The CDR3 is 15 residues long. CDR1 is SGHRS and CDR2 is YFSETQ in the germline V gene. CDR3 amino acids: CASSLAGTETYEQYF. The DNA for the CDR3 is TGCGCCAGCAGCTTGGCCGGGACAGAGACCTACGAGCAGTACTTC.

The gene calls are TRBV7-9 and TRBJ2-5, with D perhaps matching TRBD2 (5 bases). The germline CDR1 and CDR2 sequences are SEHNR and FQNEAQ (reference sequence). The CDR3 covers 15 residues. V was trimmed by 4 bases and J by 1 base, leaving 13 bases between them. The CDR3 DNA reads as TGTGCCAGCAGCTCACTACCCGGGGTCCAAGAGACCCAGTACTTC. This gives the protein CASSSLPGVQETQYF.

The chain has TRBV6-6 and TRBJ2-7, with TRBD2 matching 10 bases. Germline CDR1 is MNHNY and CDR2 is SVGAGI (reference sequence). V shed 4 bases, J shed 4 bases, and the junction held 7 bases outside the gene matches. The CDR3 extends over 15 amino acids. CDR3 DNA: TGTGCCAGCAGTTCCCTAGCGGGAGATTGGTACGAGCAGTACTTC. It codes for CASSSLAGDWYEQYF.

This chain joins TRBV19 and TRBJ1-2; possibly TRBD1 for D (5 bases). V gave up 1 base and J gave up 5 bases, with 14 bases separating them. This CDR3 region has 15 residues. From germline, CDR1 is LNHDA and CDR2 SQIVND (reference sequence). The CDR3 region is CASSIAPQGRYGYTF. The CDR3 DNA is TGTGCCAGTAGTATAGCCCCCCAGGGTCGTTATGGCTACACCTTC.

The CDR3 sequence is CASTPVGANYGYTF. The CDR3 region has the DNA TGTGCCAGCACCCCGGTCGGGGCTAACTATGGCTACACCTTC. The chain recombines TRBV6-5 with TRBJ1-2; D call uncertain. Germline CDR1 is MNHEY and CDR2 is SVGAGI. Trimming took 7 bases from V and 0 from J, leaving 12 bases between them. The CDR3 is made up of 14 amino acids.

The rearrangement links TRBV27 to TRBJ1-2, with 9 bases identical to TRBD1. The V segment lost 6 bases and the J segment 8 bases; nucleotides outside the gene matches: 10. The germline V gene encodes CDR1 MNHEY and CDR2 SMNVEV (reference sequence). The CDR3 spans 14 residues. In DNA, the CDR3 is TGTGCCAGCAGATACGGGACAGGGACCGGCGGCTACACCTTC. It translates to CASRYGTGTGGYTF.